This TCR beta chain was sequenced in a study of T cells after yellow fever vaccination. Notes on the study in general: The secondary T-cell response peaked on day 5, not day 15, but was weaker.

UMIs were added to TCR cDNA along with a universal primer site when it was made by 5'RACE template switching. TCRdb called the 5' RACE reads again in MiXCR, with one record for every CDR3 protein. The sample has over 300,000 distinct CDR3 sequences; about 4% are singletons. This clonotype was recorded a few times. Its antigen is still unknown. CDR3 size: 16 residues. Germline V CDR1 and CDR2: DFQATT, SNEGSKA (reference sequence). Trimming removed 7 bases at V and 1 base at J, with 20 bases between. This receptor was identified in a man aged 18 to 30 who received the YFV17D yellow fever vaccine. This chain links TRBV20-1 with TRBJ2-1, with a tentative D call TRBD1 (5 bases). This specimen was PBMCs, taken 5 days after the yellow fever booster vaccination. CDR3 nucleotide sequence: TGCAGTGTTCGTCCCCTTCAGGGAAGGTCCTACAATGAGCAGTTCTTC. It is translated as CSVRPLQGRSYNEQFF.